This TCR beta chain was observed in a study of T cell responses to AZD1222 COVID-19 vaccine. Study-wide results and caveats: Reportedly, close to half of spike-specific TCRs are directed against unmutated variant regions. There were mostly white British donors and more females than males, and clonal diversity was possibly underestimated. Only five to seven AZD1222 recipients were seropositive at baseline. An increase in Spike-specific TCR breadth and depth was observed after two AZD1222 doses.

The method was immunoSEQ multiplex PCR; TCRdb's version includes in-frame clones alone and lacks a portion of them. The data show approximately 100,000 clones, with roughly 92% seen just once and roughly 4.5% held by the top ten. CDR1 and CDR2 (germline): SGHKS, YYEKEE (reference sequence). V gave up 0 bases and J gave up 0 bases, with 6 bases separating them. The CDR3 contains 14 residues. A remark on this clone: Antigen: not known.

The J gene is TRBJ1-1, the V gene TRBV5-5; no clear D. The source is an adult in good health. Sequencing used peripheral blood, obtained on day 0 of AZD1222 vaccination. The CDR3 DNA reads TGTGCCAGCAGCTTGGAGGTGTTGAACACTGAAGCTTTCTTT. Amino acid sequence: CASSLEVLNTEAFF.